Following are 5 T cell receptor beta chains from one sample sequenced in a study of blood T cell repertoires in COVID-19. Profiling relied on immunoSEQ multiplex PCR, and the TCRdb table lists in-frame clones only, not all of them. The table shows under 45,000 clones, with about 77% occurring only once. Sequencing used peripheral blood. The origin of the receptors is a woman in her 70s with acute or convalescent COVID-19.

This clone was seen more than once but under ten times. The gene calls are TRBV30 and TRBJ1-5; possibly TRBD1 for D (5 bases). The ends were cut back, 1 base at V and 3 bases at J, with 10 bases in the middle. The CDR3 spans 14 residues. Germline V gives CDR1 GTSNPN, CDR2 SVGIG (reference sequence). The CDR3 DNA is TGTGCCTGGAGTGGACAGCTACTCAATCAGCCCCAGCATTTT. This translates into CAWSGQLLNQPQHF. The variable domain in full, completed from reference TRBV30 and TRBJ1-5, reads SQTIHQWPATLVQPVGSPLSLECTVEGTSNPNLYWYRQAAGRGLQLLFYSVGIGQISSEVPQNLSASRPQDRQFILSSKKLLLSDSGFYLCAWSGQLLNQPQHFGDGTRLSIL.

The V call is TRBV3-1 (or the pseudogene TRBV3-2), the J call TRBJ2-7, with 7 bases matching TRBD1. The V segment lost 4 bases and the J segment 2 bases; nucleotides outside the gene matches: 5. Germline CDR1 and CDR2: LGHDT and YNNKEL (reference sequence). This CDR3 is 14 amino acids long. The CDR3 coding sequence is TGTGCCAGCAGCCGGACTGGGACAGCCTACGAGCAGTACTTC. Amino acid sequence: CASSRTGTAYEQYF.

The chain joins TRBV5-1 to TRBJ1-1; D remains ambiguous. There are 16 residues in the CDR3. Trimming removed 4 bases at V and 0 bases at J, with 16 bases between. The germline V gene has CDR1 SGHRS and CDR2 YFSETQ. The CDR3 sequence is CASSPTSGGVNTEAFF. The CDR3 DNA reads as TGCGCCAGCAGCCCTACATCGGGAGGAGTGAACACTGAAGCTTTCTTT.

The chain couples TRBV5-1 to TRBJ1-1; D might be TRBD1 (6 bases). The CDR3 has 15 amino acids. V lost 4 bases and J 0 bases, leaving 13 bases between the germline ends. Germline assignment: CDR1 SGHRS and CDR2 YFSETQ. CDR3 sequence: CASSPAGQMNTEAFF. The CDR3 nucleotides are TGCGCCAGCAGCCCCGCTGGACAGATGAACACTGAAGCTTTCTTT.

The CDR3 region is CASSFGTSPRNEQFF. The CDR3, as DNA: TGTGCCAGCAGCTTCGGGACTAGCCCTCGCAATGAGCAGTTCTTC. The V and J genes are TRBV11-2 and TRBJ2-1, with 9 bases aligning to TRBD2. V shed 3 bases and J 6 bases; nucleotides not matched to a gene: 6. The CDR3 runs 15 residues. CDR1 SGHAT and CDR2 FQNNGV come from the germline V gene. Full variable domain (remainder filled in from reference TRBV11-2 and TRBJ2-1): EAGVAQSPRYKIIEKRQSVAFWCNPISGHATLYWYQQILGQGPKLLIQFQNNGVVDDSQLPKDRFSAERLKGVDSTLKIQPAKLEDSAVYLCASSFGTSPRNEQFFGPGTRLTVL.